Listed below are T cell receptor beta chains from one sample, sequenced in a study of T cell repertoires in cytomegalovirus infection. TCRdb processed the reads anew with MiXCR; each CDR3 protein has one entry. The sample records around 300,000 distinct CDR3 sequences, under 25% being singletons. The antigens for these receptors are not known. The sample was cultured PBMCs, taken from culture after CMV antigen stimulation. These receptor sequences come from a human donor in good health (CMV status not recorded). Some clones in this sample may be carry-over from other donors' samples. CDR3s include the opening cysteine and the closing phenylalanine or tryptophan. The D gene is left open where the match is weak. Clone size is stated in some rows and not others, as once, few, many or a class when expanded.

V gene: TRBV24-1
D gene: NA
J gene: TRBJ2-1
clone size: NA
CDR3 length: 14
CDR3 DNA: TGTGCCACCAGTGATTTGCGGAGGCCCAATGAGCAGTTCTTC
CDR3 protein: CATSDLRRPNEQFF

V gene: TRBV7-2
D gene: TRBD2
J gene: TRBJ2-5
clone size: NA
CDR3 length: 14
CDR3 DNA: TGTGCCAGCAGCTTCCCGGGACTAGCCTCATCCCAGTACTTC
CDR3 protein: CASSFPGLASSQYF

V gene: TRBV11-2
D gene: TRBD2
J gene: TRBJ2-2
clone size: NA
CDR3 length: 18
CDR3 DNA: TGTGCCAGCAGCTCTACCCAGCTAGCGGGAGCGGTTTTAGCGAAACTGTTTTTT
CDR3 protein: CASSSTQLAGAVLAKLFF

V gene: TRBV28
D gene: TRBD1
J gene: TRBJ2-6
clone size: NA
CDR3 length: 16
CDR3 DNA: TGTGCCAGCAGTCAAAAGACAGGGTCTGGGGCCAACGTCCTGACTTTC
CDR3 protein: CASSQKTGSGANVLTF

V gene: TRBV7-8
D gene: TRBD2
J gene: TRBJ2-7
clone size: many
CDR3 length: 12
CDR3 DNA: TGTGCCAGCAGAGGGACTAGCGGCGAGCAGTACTTC
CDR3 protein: CASRGTSGEQYF

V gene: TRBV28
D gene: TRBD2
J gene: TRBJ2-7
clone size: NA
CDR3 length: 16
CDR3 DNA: TGTGCCAGCAGTCACCGGACTAGCGGGAGGCCCTACGAGCAGTACTTC
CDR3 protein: CASSHRTSGRPYEQYF

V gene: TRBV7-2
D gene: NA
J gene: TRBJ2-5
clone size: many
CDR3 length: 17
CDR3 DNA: TGTGCCAGCAGCGTACGACACGAGGGTCCCCTTGAAGAGACCCAGTACTTC
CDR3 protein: CASSVRHEGPLEETQYF

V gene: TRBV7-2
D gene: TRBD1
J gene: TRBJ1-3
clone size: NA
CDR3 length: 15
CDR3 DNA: TGTGCCAGCAGCTCGAGACAGGGGGCTGGAAACACCATATATTTT
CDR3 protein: CASSSRQGAGNTIYF

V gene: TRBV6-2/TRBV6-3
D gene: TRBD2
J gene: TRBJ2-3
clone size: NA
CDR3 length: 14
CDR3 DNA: TGTGCCATCGGGAGGGCCTCTAAGACAGATACGCAGTATTTT
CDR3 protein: CAIGRASKTDTQYF

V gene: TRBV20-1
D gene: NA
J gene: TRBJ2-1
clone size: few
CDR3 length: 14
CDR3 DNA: TGCAGTGCCCAGCGGACCAGCTCCTACAATGAGCAGTTCTTC
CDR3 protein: CSAQRTSSYNEQFF

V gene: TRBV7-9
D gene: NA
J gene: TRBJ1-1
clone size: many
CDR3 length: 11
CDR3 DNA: TGTGCCAGCAGCCCGGAGGGTGAAGCTTTCTTT
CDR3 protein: CASSPEGEAFF

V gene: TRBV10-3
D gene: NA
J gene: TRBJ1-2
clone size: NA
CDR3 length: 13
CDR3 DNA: TGTGCCATCAGTGAGTCGGGACAAGGGGGCTACACCTTC
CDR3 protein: CAISESGQGGYTF

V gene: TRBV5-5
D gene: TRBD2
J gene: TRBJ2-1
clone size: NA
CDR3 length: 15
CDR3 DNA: TGTGCCAGCAGCTTGGGGGGACTAATCGTCAATGAGCAGTTCTTC
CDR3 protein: CASSLGGLIVNEQFF

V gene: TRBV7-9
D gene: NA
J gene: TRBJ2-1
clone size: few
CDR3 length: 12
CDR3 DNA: TGTGCCAGCAGCTTTGCTAACAATGAGCAGTTCTTC
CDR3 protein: CASSFANNEQFF

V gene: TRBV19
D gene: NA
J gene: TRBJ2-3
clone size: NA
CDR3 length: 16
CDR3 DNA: TGTGCCAGTAGTCCTCAGCGCGTACTTAGCACAGATACGCAGTATTTT
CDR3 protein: CASSPQRVLSTDTQYF

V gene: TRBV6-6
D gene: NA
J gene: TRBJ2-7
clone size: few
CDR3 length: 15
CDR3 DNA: TGTGCCAGCAGTTACTCGGCCAGGGCGGCCTACGAGCAGTACTTC
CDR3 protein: CASSYSARAAYEQYF

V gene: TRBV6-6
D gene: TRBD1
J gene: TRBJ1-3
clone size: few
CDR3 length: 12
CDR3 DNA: TGTGCCACCGACAGGGGAGAAGCCACCATATATTTT
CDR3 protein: CATDRGEATIYF

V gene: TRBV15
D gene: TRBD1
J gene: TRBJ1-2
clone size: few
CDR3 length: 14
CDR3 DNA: TGTGCCACCAGCAGAGACAGGGGGCGGGCGGGCTACACCTTC
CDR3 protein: CATSRDRGRAGYTF

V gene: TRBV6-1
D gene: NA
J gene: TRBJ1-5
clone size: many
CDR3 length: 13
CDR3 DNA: TGTGCCAGCCGAAGACAGGGCAATCAGCCCCAGCATTTT
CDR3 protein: CASRRQGNQPQHF

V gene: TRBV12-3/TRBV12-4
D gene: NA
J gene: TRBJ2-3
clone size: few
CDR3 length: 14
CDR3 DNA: TGTGCCAGCAGACTAGACAGGAGAAAAGATACGCAGTATTTT
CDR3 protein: CASRLDRRKDTQYF

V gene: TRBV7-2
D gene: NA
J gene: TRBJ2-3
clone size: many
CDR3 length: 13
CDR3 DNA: TGTGCCAGCAGCTTAAGCGGCACAGATACGCAGTATTTT
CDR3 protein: CASSLSGTDTQYF

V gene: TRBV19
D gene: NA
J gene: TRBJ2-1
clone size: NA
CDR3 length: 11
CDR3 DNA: TGTGCCAGTAGTATCGGGACTTTTCAGTTCTTC
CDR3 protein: CASSIGTFQFF

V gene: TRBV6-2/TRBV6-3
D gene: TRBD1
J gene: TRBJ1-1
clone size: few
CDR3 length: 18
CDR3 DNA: TGTGCCAGCAGGCAGGACCACCCGGGACAGGGGGTGAACACTGAAGCTTTCTTT
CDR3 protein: CASRQDHPGQGVNTEAFF

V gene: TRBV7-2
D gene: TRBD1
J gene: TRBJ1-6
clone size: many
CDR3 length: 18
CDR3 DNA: TGTGCCAGCAGCTTCCTCCGGGACAGCCGACGGTTTGGTTCACCCCTCCACTTT
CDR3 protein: CASSFLRDSRRFGSPLHF

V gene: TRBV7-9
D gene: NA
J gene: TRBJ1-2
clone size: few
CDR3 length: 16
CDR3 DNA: TGTGCCAGCAGCTTTCTATTCCGGGACGACGGGGATGGCTACACCTTC
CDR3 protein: CASSFLFRDDGDGYTF

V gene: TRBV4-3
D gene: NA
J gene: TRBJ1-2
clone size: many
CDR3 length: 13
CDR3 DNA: TGCGCCAGCAGCCCAGACCTTAACTATGGCTACACCTTC
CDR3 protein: CASSPDLNYGYTF

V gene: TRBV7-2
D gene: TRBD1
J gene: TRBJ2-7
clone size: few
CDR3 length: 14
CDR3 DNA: TGTGCCAGCAGCCCGAGGGACAGGGGTAAAGAGCAGTACTTC
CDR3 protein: CASSPRDRGKEQYF

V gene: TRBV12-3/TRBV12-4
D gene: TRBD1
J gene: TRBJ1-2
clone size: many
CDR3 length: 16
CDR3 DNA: TGTGCCAGCACCTTAAGGGACAGGGGCGAAAACTATGGCTACACCTTC
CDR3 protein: CASTLRDRGENYGYTF

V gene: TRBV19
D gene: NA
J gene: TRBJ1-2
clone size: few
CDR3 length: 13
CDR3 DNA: TGTGCCAGTAGTATAGGAGGGGGGAAAGGCTACACCTTC
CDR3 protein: CASSIGGGKGYTF

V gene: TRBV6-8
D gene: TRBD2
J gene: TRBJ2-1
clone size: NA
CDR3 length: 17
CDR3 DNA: TGTGCCAGCAGTTACTTCAGCGGGAGTATCCCCTACAATGAGCAGTTCTTC
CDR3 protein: CASSYFSGSIPYNEQFF

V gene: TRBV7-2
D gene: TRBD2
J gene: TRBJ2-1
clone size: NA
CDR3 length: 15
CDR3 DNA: TGTGCCAGCAGGGAGAGCGGGGGCTCCTACAATGAGCAGTTCTTC
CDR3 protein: CASRESGGSYNEQFF

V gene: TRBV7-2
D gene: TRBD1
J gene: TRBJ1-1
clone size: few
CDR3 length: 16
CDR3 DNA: TGTGCCAGCAGCTTCGGACAGGGGGTGATGAACACTGAAGCTTTCTTT
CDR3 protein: CASSFGQGVMNTEAFF

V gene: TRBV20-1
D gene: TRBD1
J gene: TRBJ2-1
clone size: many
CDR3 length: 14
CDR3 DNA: TGCAGTGCTTATCCAGGGGGCCCTTACAATGAGCAGTTCTTC
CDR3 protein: CSAYPGGPYNEQFF

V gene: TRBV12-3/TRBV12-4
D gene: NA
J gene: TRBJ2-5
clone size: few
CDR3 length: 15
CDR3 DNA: TGTGCCAGCAGTGAGGCCGGTCTAGGTTCAGAGACCCAGTACTTC
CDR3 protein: CASSEAGLGSETQYF

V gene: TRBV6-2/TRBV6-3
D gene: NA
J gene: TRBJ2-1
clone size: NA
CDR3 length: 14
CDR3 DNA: TGTGCCAGCAGACCTTATTCCTCCTACAATGAGCAGTTCTTC
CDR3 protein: CASRPYSSYNEQFF

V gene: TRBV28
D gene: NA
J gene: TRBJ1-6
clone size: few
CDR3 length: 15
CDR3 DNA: TGTGCCAGCAGCCTGCAAGGTCTGAGGAATTCACCCCTCCACTTT
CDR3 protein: CASSLQGLRNSPLHF

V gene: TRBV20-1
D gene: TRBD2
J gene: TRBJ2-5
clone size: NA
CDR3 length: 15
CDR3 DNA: TGCAGTGCTATTCTCTCTAGCGGGGTTCAAGAGACCCAGTACTTC
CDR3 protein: CSAILSSGVQETQYF

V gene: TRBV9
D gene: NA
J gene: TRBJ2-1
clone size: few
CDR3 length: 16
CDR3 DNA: TGTGCCAGCAGCGTAGATCCAAGTCTAGGGCAAGGAAAGCAGTTCTTC
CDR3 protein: CASSVDPSLGQGKQFF

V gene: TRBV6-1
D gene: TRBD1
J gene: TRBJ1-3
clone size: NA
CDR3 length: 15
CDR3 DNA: TGTGCCAGCAGTGAAGACAGGGGGCTCGGAAACACCATATATTTT
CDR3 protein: CASSEDRGLGNTIYF

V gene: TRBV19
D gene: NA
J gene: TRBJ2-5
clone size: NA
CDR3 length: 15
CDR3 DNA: TGTGCCAGTAGTATTGAGTGGGGGTTCGGAGAGACCCAGTACTTC
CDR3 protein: CASSIEWGFGETQYF

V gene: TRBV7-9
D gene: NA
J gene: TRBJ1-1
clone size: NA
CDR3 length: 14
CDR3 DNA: TGTGCCAGCAGCTTGGCCTTGGAGGGGGGAGGTGCTTTCTTT
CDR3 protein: CASSLALEGGGAFF

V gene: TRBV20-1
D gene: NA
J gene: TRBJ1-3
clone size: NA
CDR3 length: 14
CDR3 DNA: TGCAGTGTGTTCAGGGGATCATCTGGAAACACCATATATTTT
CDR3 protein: CSVFRGSSGNTIYF

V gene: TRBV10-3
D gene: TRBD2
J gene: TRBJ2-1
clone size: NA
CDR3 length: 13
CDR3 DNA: TGTGCCATCAGGGAGCGGGAGGAGGATGAGCAGTTCTTC
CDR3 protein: CAIREREEDEQFF

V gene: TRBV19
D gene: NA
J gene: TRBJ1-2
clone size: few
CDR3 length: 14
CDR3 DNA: TGTGCCAGTAGTATCGCGGGACTTAACTATGGCTACACCTTC
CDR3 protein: CASSIAGLNYGYTF

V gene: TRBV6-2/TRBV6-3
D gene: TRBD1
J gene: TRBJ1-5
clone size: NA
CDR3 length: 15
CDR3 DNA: TGTGCCAGCAGCACAATGACAGGGCTGGGGCAGCCCCAGCATTTT
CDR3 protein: CASSTMTGLGQPQHF

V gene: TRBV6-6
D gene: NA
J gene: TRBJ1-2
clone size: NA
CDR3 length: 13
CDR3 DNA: TGTGCCAGCTCCCTACTCGCCAGGGATGGCTACACCTTC
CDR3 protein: CASSLLARDGYTF

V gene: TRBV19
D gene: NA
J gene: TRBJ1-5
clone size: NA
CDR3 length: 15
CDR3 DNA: TGTGCCAGTAGTATTTTGGGGGAGCCCAATCAGCCCCAGCATTTT
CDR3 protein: CASSILGEPNQPQHF

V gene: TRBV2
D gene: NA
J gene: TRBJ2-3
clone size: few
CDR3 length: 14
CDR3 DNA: TGTGCCAGCAGTGAGGGGCGCTTCACAGATACGCAGTATTTT
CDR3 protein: CASSEGRFTDTQYF

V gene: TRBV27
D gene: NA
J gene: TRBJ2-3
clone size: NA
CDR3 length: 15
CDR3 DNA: TGTGCCAGCAGTCCCTACCCCCAACTAGGAGATACGCAGTATTTT
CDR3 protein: CASSPYPQLGDTQYF

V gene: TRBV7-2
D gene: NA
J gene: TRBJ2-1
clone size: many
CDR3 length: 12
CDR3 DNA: TGTGCCAGCAGCTCGACGTTTCATGAGCAGTTCTTC
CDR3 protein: CASSSTFHEQFF

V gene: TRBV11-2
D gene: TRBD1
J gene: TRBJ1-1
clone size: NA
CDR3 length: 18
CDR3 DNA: TGTGCCAGCAGCTTAAACTGGAAAAGGACAGGGGGATTGGTTGAAGCTTTCTTT
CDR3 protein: CASSLNWKRTGGLVEAFF

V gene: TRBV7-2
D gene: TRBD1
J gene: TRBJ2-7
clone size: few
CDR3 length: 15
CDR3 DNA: TGTGCCAGCAGCCGGTTTCCGGGACAGAGCTACGAGCAGTACTTC
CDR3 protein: CASSRFPGQSYEQYF

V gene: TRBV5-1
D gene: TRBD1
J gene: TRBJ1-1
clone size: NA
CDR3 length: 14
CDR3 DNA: TGCGCCAGCAGCTACCGGGACAGAGGCACTGAAGCTTTCTTT
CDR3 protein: CASSYRDRGTEAFF

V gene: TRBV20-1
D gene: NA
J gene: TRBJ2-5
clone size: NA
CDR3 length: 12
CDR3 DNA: TGCAGTGCAAAGCTTAACCAAGAGACCCAGTACTTC
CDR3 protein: CSAKLNQETQYF

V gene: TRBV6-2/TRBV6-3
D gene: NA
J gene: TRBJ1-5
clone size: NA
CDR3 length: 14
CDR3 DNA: TGTGCCAGCCGGTGGAGGAATAGCAATCAGCCCCAGCATTTT
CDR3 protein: CASRWRNSNQPQHF

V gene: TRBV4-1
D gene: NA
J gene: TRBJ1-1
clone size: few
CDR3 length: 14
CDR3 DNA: TGCGCCAGCAGCCAAGATACAGCGGTCGCTGAAGCTTTCTTT
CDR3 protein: CASSQDTAVAEAFF

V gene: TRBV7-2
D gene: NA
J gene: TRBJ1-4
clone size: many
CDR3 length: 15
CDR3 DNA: TGTGCCAGCAGCCCCAGAGATATTCCTAATGAAAAACTGTTTTTT
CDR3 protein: CASSPRDIPNEKLFF

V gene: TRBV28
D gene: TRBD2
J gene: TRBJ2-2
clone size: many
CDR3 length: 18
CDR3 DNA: TGTGCCAGCACTGGGACTAGCGGGAGAAGGGCGAACACCGGGGAGCTGTTTTTT
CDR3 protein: CASTGTSGRRANTGELFF

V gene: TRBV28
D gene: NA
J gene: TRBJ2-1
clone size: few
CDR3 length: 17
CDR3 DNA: TGTGCCAGCAGTTTCGTAATTATAGGGGTGAGGCCCGGTGAGCAGTTCTTC
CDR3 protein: CASSFVIIGVRPGEQFF

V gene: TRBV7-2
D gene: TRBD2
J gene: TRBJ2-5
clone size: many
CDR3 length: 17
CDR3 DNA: TGTGCCAGCAGCTTAGGCACTAGCGGGTACCCTCCCCAGACCCAGTACTTC
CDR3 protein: CASSLGTSGYPPQTQYF